The subject of this entry is one TCR beta chain. This sample stems from a study of blood T cell repertoires in COVID-19. About the research overall: Italy, Spain and the United States were the sources of the convalescent and acute COVID-19 samples. T cells, B-cell-depleted T cells, or PBMCs provided the cDNA or gDNA that served as material.

The germline V gene encodes CDR1 SGHKS and CDR2 YYEKEE (reference sequence). The CDR3 loop spans 13 amino acids. Deletions cut 1 base from V and 4 bases from J, with 8 bases between. Authors' processing steps: By means of reference gene primer amplification, nucleated cell counts were estimated. The data were produced by immunoSEQ multiplex PCR, yet TCRdb's version contains in-frame clones alone and is incomplete. V and J calls and clone size are copied from that table; D and trimming were computed from the DNA. Of fewer than 450,000 clones in the sample, 70% to 90% are singletons; the top ten hold 2% to 2.5%. Cohort placement rested on clinical history that participants reported themselves.

Sequenced material: PBMCs or T cells enriched from blood (not recorded which). The sequence was collected from a woman in her thirties or forties with acute COVID-19. The rearrangement joins TRBV5-5 to TRBJ1-1; D not resolved. CDR3 in DNA: TGTGCCAGCAGCTTGCTGCACACCACTGAAGCTTTCTTT. Protein product: CASSLLHTTEAFF.